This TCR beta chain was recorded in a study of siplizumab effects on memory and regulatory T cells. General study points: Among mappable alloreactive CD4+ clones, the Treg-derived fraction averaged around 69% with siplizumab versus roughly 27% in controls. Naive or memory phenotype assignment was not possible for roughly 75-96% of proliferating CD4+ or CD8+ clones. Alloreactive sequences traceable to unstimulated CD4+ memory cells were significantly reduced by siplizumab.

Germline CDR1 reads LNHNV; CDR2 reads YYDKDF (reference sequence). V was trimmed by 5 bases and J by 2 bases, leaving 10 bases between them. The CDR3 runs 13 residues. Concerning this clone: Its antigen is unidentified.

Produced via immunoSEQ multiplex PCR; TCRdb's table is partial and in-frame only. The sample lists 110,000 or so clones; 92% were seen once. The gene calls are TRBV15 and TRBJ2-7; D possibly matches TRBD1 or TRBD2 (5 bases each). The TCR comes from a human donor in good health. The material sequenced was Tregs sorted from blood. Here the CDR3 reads CATSRDAAYEQYF. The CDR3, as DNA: TGTGCCACCAGCCGGGACGCCGCCTACGAGCAGTACTTC.